Sequencing of this T cell receptor beta chain was carried out in a study of blood T cell repertoires in COVID-19 (dated by TCRdb to between 2020 and 2021). Looking at the study overall: Samples covering the acute and convalescent phases of COVID-19 were provided by collaborators in the United States, Italy and Spain. The material from the prospective study consisted of cDNA or gDNA derived from T cells, B-cell-depleted T cells, or PBMCs. The dataset comprised deeply sampled blood TCRbeta repertoires from subjects exposed to, actively infected with, or recovered from COVID-19. The repertoires were released in a freely available public database meant as a resource for research on the immune response to SARS-CoV-2. Samples came from the ongoing ImmuneRACE study (first 160 participants) plus 1,254 subjects from 6 global collaborators. A de-identified subject ID, COVID-19 status, age in years and sex were almost always included in the sample metadata. Where HLA class I and class II types were available, the types were taken from metadata supplied by the sample provider, not from assay-based typing.

Between the V and J ends, shortened by 3 bases and 0 bases respectively, the junction contains 8 bases. CDR1 and CDR2, looked up from the germline V gene (reference sequence), are LGHDT and YNNKEL. The CDR3 runs 14 residues from the cysteine to the phenylalanine. Of all the DNA, just the CDR3 is kept, 42 bases in frame from base 1. Collaborating institutions collected whole blood in K2EDTA tubes following their own protocols. For TCRbeta analysis, collaborator samples were shipped as frozen whole blood, as isolated PBMCs, or as DNA extracted from either sample type. Overall results and qualifications from the work: How much clinical and demographic metadata was included differed by source and by participant, and the metadata was provided uncurated.

This clone was found a few times. The antigen it recognizes is unknown. The input lacks base qualities; no much larger clone sits a single base away. The immunoSEQ Assay, a bias-controlled multiplex PCR, was used to amplify TCRbeta CDR3 regions from genomic DNA. The authors' pipeline ran thus. Nucleated cell counts per sample were estimated from amplification of reference gene primers within the assay. To quantify the absolute abundance of each unique TCRbeta CDR3 rearrangement, sequence reads were collapsed and filtered. For each sample, productive Simpson clonality was calculated by taking the square root of Simpson's diversity index across productive rearrangements. The table comes from immuneACCESS by way of TCRdb, which keeps in-frame sequences with V and J called. Part of the clones is missing from these tables; in studies checked, under half for an unresolved V gene and the rest for unknown reasons. V and J calls and clone size are given by that table; D and trimming were obtained from the DNA. Here the sample has 65,000 to 95,000 clones; approximately 90% occur a single time. The top ten constitute around 8% of the sample.

This chain joins TRBV3-1 (or the pseudogene TRBV3-2) to TRBJ1-1; confidence is insufficient to name the D gene. The sequenced sample consisted of peripheral blood. This TCR came from a man younger than 40 with acute or convalescent COVID-19. Here the CDR3 is given as CASSHKAVNTEAFF. The nucleotides are TGTGCCAGCAGCCATAAAGCGGTGAACACTGAAGCTTTCTTT.